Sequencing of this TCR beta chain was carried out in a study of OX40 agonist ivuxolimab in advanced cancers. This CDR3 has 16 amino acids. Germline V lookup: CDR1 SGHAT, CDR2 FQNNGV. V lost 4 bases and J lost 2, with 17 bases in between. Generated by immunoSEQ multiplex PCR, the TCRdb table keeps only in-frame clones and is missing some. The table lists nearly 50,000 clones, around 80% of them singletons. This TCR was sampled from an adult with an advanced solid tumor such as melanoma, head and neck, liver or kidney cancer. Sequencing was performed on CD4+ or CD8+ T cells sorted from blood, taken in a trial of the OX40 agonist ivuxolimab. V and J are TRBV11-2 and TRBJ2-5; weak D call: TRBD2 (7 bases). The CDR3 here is CASSSPSGGGQETQYF. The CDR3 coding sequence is TGTGCCAGCAGCTCACCTAGCGGAGGGGGGCAAGAGACCCAGTACTTC.